What follows is one T cell receptor (beta chain) and its context. Germline CDR1 SGHDN, CDR2 FVKESK. The CDR3 has 17 residues. V lost 0 bases and J lost 8, with 22 bases in between. This specimen belongs to a study of blood T cell repertoires in COVID-19. Turning to the study itself: From T cells, B-cell-depleted T cells, or PBMCs came the material, which was cDNA or gDNA.

Original handling: For nucleated cells, counts were estimated from reference gene primer amplification. Sequencing used immunoSEQ multiplex PCR; TCRdb keeps in-frame clones, though not all of them. V and J calls and clone size follow that table, whereas D and trimming were derived from the DNA. Here the sample spans about 190,000 clones, 70% to 80% being singletons. The chain couples TRBV14 to TRBJ1-2; a weak D match, TRBD1 (5 bases). Sequencing was carried out using peripheral blood. The source is a woman between 50 and 59 years old with acute or convalescent COVID-19. As DNA, the CDR3 is TGTGCCAGCAGCCAAGAGCACAGGATGATTTCTTACGGCGGCTACACCTTC. Protein: CASSQEHRMISYGGYTF.